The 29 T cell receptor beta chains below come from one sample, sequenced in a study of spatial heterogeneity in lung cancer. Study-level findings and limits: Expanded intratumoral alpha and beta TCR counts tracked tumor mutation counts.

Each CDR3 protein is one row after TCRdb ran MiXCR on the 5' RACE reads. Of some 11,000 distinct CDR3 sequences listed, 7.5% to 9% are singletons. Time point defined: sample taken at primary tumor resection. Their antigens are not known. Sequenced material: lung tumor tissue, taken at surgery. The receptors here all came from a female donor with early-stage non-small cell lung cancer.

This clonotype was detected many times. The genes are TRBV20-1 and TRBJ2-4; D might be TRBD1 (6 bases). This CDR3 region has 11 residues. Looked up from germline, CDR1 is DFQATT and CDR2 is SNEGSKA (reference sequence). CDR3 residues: CRGASGNIQYF. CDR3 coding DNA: TGCAGGGGGGCGTCGGGGAACATTCAGTACTTC.

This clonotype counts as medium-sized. The CDR3 nucleotides are TGTGCCAGCGCTAATGCTAACTATGGCTACACCTTC. Translation: CASANANYGYTF. The J gene is TRBJ1-2, the V gene TRBV6-1; D unresolved. The CDR3 runs to 12 residues. Trimming removed 8 bases from V and 0 bases from J, with 7 bases in between. Germline V gene lookup returns CDR1 MNHNS and CDR2 SASEGT.

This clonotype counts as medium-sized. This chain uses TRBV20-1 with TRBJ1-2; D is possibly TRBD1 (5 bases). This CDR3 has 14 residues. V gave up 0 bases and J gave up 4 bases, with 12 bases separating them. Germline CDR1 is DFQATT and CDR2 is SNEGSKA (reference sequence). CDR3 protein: CSARDPGRIYGYTF. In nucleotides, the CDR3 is TGCAGTGCTAGAGACCCGGGACGGATCTATGGCTACACCTTC.

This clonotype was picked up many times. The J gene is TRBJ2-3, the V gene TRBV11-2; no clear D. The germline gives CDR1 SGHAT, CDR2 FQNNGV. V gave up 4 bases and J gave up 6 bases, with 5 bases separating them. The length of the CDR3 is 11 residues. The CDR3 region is CASSSWDTQYF. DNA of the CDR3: TGTGCCAGCAGCTCCTGGGATACGCAGTATTTT.

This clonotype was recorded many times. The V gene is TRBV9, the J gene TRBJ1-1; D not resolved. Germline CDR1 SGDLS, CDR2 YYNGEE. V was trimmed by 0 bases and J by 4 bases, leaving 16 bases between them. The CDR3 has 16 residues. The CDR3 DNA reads TGTGCCAGCAGCGTAGACCCCATATTAGGGATCACTGAAGCTTTCTTT. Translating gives CASSVDPILGITEAFF.

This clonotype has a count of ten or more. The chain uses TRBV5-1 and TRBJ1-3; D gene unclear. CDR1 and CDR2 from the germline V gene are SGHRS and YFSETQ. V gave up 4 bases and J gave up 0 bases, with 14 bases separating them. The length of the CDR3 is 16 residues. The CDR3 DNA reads TGCGCCAGCAGCACCGGCCGGCCGAACTCTGGAAACACCATATATTTT. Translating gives CASSTGRPNSGNTIYF.

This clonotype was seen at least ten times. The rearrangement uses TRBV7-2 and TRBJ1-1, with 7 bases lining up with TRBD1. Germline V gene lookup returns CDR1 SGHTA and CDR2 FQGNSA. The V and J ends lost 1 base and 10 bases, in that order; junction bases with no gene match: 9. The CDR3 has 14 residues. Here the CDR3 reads CASSLGRGQSRAFF. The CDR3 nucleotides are TGTGCCAGCAGCTTAGGGAGGGGGCAGTCGCGAGCTTTCTTT.

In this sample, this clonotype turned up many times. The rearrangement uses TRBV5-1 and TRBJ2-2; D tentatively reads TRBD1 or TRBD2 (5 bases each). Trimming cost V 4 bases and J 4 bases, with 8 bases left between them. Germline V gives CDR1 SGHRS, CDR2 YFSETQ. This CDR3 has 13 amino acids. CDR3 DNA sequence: TGCGCCAGCAGCCTGGGACCCACCGGGGAGCTGTTTTTT. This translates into CASSLGPTGELFF.

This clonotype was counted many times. The CDR3 coding sequence is TGTGCCAGCAGCTTAAGGGGACTACCTGAAGAGACCCAGTACTTC. Amino acids: CASSLRGLPEETQYF. V usage is TRBV7-2 and J usage is TRBJ2-5, with 7 bases fitting TRBD2. The CDR3 spans 15 residues. Trimming took 2 bases from V and 3 from J; bases not matched to a gene: 6. CDR1 and CDR2 (germline): SGHTA, FQGNSA.

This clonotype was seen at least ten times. The CDR3 coding sequence is TGCAGTGCCGAGGGACCTCGCACGAACATTCAGTACTTC. As protein: CSAEGPRTNIQYF. The rearrangement joins TRBV20-1 to TRBJ2-4, with D possibly called TRBD1 or TRBD2 (5 bases each). The CDR3 is made up of 13 amino acids. Germline V gene data show CDR1 as DFQATT and CDR2 as SNEGSKA (reference sequence). V lost 6 bases and J lost 7, with 16 bases in between.

The DNA of the CDR3 is TGTGCCAGCAGTCCGCCGATGAGGGGCGGCGGGAGGGGAAACACCATATATTTT. This translates into CASSPPMRGGGRGNTIYF. The chain carries TRBV28 and TRBJ1-3; possibly TRBD1 for D (5 bases). This CDR3 has 18 amino acids. V was clipped by 5 bases and J by 4 bases, with 24 bases between them. CDR1 and CDR2 (germline): MDHEN, SYDVKM.

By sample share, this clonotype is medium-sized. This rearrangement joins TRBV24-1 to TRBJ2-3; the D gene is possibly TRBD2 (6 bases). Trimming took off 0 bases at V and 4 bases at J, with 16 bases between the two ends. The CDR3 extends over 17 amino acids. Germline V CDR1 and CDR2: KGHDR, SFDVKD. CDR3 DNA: TGTGCCACCAGTGATTTGGGGGACCGTACTAGCCCAGATACGCAGTATTTT. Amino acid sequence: CATSDLGDRTSPDTQYF.

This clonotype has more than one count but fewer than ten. The CDR3 loop is CASPPPSGNTEAFF. The CDR3 nucleotides are TGTGCCAGCCCCCCCCCCTCCGGGAACACTGAAGCTTTCTTT. The genes are TRBV28 and TRBJ1-1; D uncertain. The CDR3 extends over 14 amino acids. Germline-derived CDR1 and CDR2 are MDHEN and SYDVKM. V dropped 8 bases and J dropped 1 base, with 14 bases sitting between them.

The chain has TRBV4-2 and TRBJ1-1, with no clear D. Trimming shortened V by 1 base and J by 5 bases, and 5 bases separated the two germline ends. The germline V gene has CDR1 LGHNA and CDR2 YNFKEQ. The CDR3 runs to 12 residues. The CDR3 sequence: CASSQVGTEAFF. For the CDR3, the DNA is TGTGCCAGCAGCCAAGTTGGGACTGAAGCTTTCTTT.

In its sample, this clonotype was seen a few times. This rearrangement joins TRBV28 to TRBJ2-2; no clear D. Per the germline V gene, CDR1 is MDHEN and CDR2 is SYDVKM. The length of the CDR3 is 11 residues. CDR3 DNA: TGTGCGGGTGGGGTCACCGGGGAGCTGTTTTTT. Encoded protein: CAGGVTGELFF.

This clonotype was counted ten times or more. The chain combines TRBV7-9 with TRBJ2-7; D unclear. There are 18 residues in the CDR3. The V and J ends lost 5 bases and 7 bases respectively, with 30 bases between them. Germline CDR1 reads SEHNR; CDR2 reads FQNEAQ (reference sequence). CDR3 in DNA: TGTGCCAGCAGCCCCGAGGCAGTCCATCGGCGAATTCTGAGAGAGCAGTACTTC. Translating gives CASSPEAVHRRILREQYF.

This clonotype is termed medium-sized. The CDR3 loop is CASSQGPGQYTEAFF. For the CDR3, the DNA is TGTGCCAGCAGCCAAGGTCCGGGACAGTACACTGAAGCTTTCTTT. The chain uses TRBV3-1 and TRBJ1-1; the match to TRBD1 covers 7 bases. V gave up 1 base and J gave up 3 bases; unmatched junction bases: 5. The CDR3 is 15 residues long. Per the germline V gene, CDR1 is LGHDT and CDR2 is YNNKEL (reference sequence).

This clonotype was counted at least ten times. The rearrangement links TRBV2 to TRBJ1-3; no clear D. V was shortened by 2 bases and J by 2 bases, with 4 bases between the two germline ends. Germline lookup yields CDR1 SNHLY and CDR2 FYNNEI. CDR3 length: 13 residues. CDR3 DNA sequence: TGTGCCAGCAGTGAATATGCTGGAAACACCATATATTTT. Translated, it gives CASSEYAGNTIYF.

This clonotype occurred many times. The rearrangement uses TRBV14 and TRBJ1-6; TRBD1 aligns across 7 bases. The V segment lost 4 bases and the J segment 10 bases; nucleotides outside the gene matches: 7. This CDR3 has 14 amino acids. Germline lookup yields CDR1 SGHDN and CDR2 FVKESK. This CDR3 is CASSRGGGDSPLHF. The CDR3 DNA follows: TGTGCCAGCAGCCGAGGAGGGGGCGACTCACCCCTCCACTTT.

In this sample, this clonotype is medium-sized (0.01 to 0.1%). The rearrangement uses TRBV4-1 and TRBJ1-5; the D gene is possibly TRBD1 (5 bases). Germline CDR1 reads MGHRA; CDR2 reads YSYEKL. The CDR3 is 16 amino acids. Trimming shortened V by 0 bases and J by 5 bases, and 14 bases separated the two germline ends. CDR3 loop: CASSQDPGNDHQPQHF. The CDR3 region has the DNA TGCGCCAGCAGCCAAGATCCAGGGAATGATCATCAGCCCCAGCATTTT.

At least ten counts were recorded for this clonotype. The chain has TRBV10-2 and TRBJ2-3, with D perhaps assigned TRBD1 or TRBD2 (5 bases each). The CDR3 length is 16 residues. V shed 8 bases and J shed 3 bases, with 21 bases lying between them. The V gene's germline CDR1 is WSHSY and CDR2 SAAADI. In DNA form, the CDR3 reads TGCGCCAGCGGAGGCGGATCACGGGGCTTTACAGATACGCAGTATTTT. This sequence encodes CASGGGSRGFTDTQYF.

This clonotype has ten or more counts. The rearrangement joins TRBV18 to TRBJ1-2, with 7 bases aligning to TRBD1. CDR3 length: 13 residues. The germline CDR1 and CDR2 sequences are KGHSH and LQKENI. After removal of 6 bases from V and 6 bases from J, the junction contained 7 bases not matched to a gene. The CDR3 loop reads CASSPDREDGYTF. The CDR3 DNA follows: TGTGCCAGCTCCCCCGACAGGGAAGATGGCTACACCTTC.

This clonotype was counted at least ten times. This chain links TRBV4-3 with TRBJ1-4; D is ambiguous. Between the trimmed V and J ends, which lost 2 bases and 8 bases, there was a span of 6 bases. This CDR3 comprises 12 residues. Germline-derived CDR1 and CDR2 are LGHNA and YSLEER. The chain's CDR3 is CASSQNFEKLFF. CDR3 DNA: TGCGCCAGCAGCCAAAATTTCGAAAAACTGTTTTTT.

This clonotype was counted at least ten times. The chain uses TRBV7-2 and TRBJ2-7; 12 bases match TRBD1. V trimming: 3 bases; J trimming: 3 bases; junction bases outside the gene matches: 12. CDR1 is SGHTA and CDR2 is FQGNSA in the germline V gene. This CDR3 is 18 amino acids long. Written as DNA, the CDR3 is TGTGCCAGCAGCTTCTCGGGACAGGGGGCTCCCATATTCTACGAGCAGTACTTC. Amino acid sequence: CASSFSGQGAPIFYEQYF.

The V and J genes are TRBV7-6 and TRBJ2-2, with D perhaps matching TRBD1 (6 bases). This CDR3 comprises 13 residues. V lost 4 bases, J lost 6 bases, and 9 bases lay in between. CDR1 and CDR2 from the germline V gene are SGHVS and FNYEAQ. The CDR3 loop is CASSSGQPGELFF. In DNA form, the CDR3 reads TGTGCCAGCAGCTCCGGACAGCCCGGGGAGCTGTTTTTT.

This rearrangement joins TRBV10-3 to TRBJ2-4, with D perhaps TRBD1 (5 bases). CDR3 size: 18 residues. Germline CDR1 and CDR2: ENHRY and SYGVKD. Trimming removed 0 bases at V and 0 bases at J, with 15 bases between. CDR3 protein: CAISESWAGRLAKNIQYF. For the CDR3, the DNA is TGTGCCATCAGTGAGTCGTGGGCAGGGCGCCTAGCCAAAAACATTCAGTACTTC.

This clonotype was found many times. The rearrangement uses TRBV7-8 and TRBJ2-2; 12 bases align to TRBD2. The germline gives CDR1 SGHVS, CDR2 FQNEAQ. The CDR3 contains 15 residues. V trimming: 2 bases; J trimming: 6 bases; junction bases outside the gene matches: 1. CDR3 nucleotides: TGTGCCAGCAGCTTACTAGCGGGGGGGCCCGGGGAGCTGTTTTTT. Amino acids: CASSLLAGGPGELFF.

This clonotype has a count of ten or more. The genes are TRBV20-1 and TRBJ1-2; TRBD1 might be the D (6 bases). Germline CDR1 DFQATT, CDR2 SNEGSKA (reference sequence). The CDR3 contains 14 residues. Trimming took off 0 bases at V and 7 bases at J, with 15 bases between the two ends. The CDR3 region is CSARDRQGTGGYTF. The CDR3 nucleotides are TGCAGTGCTAGAGATCGCCAGGGGACGGGTGGCTACACCTTC.

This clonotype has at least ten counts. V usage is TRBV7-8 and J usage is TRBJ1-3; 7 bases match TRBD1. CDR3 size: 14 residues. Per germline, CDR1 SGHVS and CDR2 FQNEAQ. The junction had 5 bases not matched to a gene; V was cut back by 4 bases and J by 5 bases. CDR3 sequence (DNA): TGTGCCAGCAGCTCCGGGACAGAAAGAAACACCATATATTTT. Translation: CASSSGTERNTIYF.